Sequencing of this TCR beta chain was carried out in a study of blood T cell repertoires in COVID-19 (dated by TCRdb to 2018 to 2020). A note on the overall study: The collaborator samples originated in the United States, Italy and Spain and spanned the acute and convalescent phases of COVID-19. The material from the prospective study consisted of cDNA or gDNA derived from T cells, B-cell-depleted T cells, or PBMCs. Subjects who had been exposed to COVID-19, were actively infected with it, or had recovered from it provided the deeply sampled blood TCRbeta repertoires that made up the dataset. A freely available public database, intended as a resource for researchers studying the immune response to SARS-CoV-2, is where the repertoires were released. The samples were drawn from the first 160 participants of the ongoing ImmuneRACE study and from about 1,200 subjects provided by 6 global collaborators. Nearly every sample came with metadata listing a de-identified subject ID, COVID-19 status, age in years and sex. Where available, HLA class I and class II types were taken from metadata supplied by the sample provider and were not determined by assay-based typing. Broader findings and caveats from the paper: Clinical and demographic metadata were provided uncurated, with the amount varying by source and participant.

Samples from volunteer blood donors who had recovered from COVID-19 were contributed by a second Seattle source. Whole blood was collected in K2EDTA tubes by collaborating institutions according to the institutions' own protocols. For TCRbeta analysis, collaborators shipped samples in one of three forms: frozen whole blood, isolated PBMCs, or DNA extracted from either of those sample types. A remark on this clone: This receptor's antigen is unknown. There are no base qualities to consult, and no much larger clone falls within one base.

The CDR3 spans 16 residues, from the cysteine through the phenylalanine. Only CDR3 DNA remains: 48 bases, in frame from the first base. The germline V gene (reference sequence) provides CDR1 MNHEY and CDR2 SMNVEV. V ends up 0 bases short and J 4 bases short, with an unmatched junction base count of 7. The immunoSEQ Assay, a bias-controlled multiplex PCR, was used to amplify TCRbeta CDR3 regions from genomic DNA. Per the authors' processing: The number of nucleated cells in each sample was estimated from the amplification of reference gene primers within the assay. To quantify the absolute abundance of each unique TCRbeta CDR3 rearrangement, sequence reads were collapsed and filtered. For each sample, productive Simpson clonality was calculated as the square root of Simpson's diversity index across productive rearrangements. TCRdb re-hosts the immuneACCESS table, in-frame sequences only. Its copies lack some clones; in the studies checked, an unresolved V gene accounts for under half of them, and the cause for the rest is not known. D and trimming come from the DNA, and the V and J calls and clone size come from that table. For this sample there are some 250,000 clones; roughly 86% appear just once. The ten largest account for 3% to 3.5% of the sample.

The TCR sequence derives from a woman aged 30 to 39 who had recovered from COVID-19. This chain joins TRBV27 to TRBJ1-2, with 8 bases matching TRBD1. The material sequenced was peripheral blood. The bases read TGTGCCAGCAGTTTATCTAGACAGGGGATCGCCTATGGCTACACCTTC. It encodes CASSLSRQGIAYGYTF.